The clone carrying this T cell receptor (beta chain) was seen only a few times. The antigen is unknown. This record comes from a study of T-cell memory formation after mild COVID-19. Constant-segment primers served in 5'RACE that generated TCR alpha and TCR beta cDNA libraries bearing sample barcodes and UMIs. MiXCR, run by TCRdb on the 5' RACE reads, gives a single entry per CDR3 protein. This table has hundreds of thousands of distinct CDR3 sequences, 23% appearing once. Study-wide findings and caveats: Clonal second-wave expansions that peaked on day 37 had unconfirmed SARS-CoV-2 specificity.

CDR3 size: 13 residues. Trimming took 2 bases from V and 5 from J, leaving 8 bases between them. Germline loops: CDR1 SEHNR, CDR2 FQNEAQ (reference sequence). Source material: PBMCs or a T cell subset sorted from them (not recorded which). This rearrangement joins TRBV7-9 to TRBJ2-3; weak D call: TRBD2 (6 bases). The receptor's source is an adult woman who had mild COVID-19 (a few samples of this study predate the infection). Cell type and time point are not known. CDR3 amino acids: CASSLLGGDTQYF. The CDR3, as DNA: TGTGCCAGCAGCTTACTCGGGGGAGATACGCAGTATTTT.